This entry lists 30 T cell receptor beta chains sequenced from one sample in a study of vaccination effects on CD4 cells after COVID-19. The antigens these receptors bind are not known. ViraFEST expansion of antigen-specific CD4+ T cells with viral peptide pools preceded sequencing. With more than 9 days of culture completed, CD4+ T cells were isolated. Having tested negative for nucleocapsid antibodies, the vaccine recipients showed no prior SARS-CoV-2 infection. Method: immunoSEQ multiplex PCR; TCRdb's copy keeps in-frame clones and lacks some. The table records some 60,000 clones, about 72% of them present only once. The starting material was CD4+ T cells from PBMCs cultured with HCoV-NL63 spike peptides, obtained before COVID-19 vaccination. These receptors all come from a human donor who received a COVID-19 vaccine.

This chain uses TRBV19 with TRBJ1-5; TRBD1 is a possible D gene (5 bases). Germline CDR1 is LNHDA and CDR2 is SQIVND (reference sequence). The germline V and J ends were trimmed by 10 bases and 2 bases, with 15 bases remaining between them. This CDR3 is built from 14 residues. CDR3 residues: CATGTNLGNQPQHF. The CDR3 coding sequence is TGTGCCACCGGGACGAACTTAGGCAATCAGCCCCAGCATTTT.

This chain uses TRBV5-4 with TRBJ2-3; D may be TRBD2 (7 bases). CDR3 length equals 15 residues. Trimming shortened V by 2 bases and J by 4 bases, and 14 bases separated the two germline ends. The germline V gene encodes CDR1 SGHNT and CDR2 YYREEE (reference sequence). CDR3 sequence (DNA): TGTGCCAGCAGCTTTGGGGGGGCCGAGGCAGATACGCAGTATTTT. Its protein product is CASSFGGAEADTQYF.

V usage is TRBV7-3 and J usage is TRBJ2-5; TRBD1 is a possible D gene (5 bases). V dropped 8 bases and J dropped 4 bases, with 14 bases sitting between them. This CDR3 spans 13 amino acids. Per the germline V gene, CDR1 is SGHTA and CDR2 is FQGTGA. CDR3: CASGQGEGETQYF. CDR3 nucleotide sequence: TGTGCCAGCGGCCAAGGGGAAGGAGAGACCCAGTACTTC. The complete variable domain, with remaining parts taken from reference TRBV7-3 and TRBJ2-5, reads GAGVSQTPSNKVTEKGKYVELRCDPISGHTALYWYRQSLGQGPEFLIYFQGTGAADDSGLPNDRFFAVRPEGSVSTLKIQRTERGDSAVYLCASGQGEGETQYFGPGTRLLVL.

This clone was counted once. This chain's CDR3 is CASSLQVNEKLFF. CDR3 nucleotides: TGTGCCAGCAGTTTACAGGTTAATGAAAAACTGTTTTTT. This sequence joins TRBV12-3 or TRBV12-4 and TRBJ1-4, with D unclear. V lost 2 bases and J lost 4, with 5 bases in between. The CDR3 is 13 residues long.

The chain recombines TRBV14 with TRBJ1-1, with TRBD1 identical over 7 bases. Germline V gene lookup returns CDR1 SGHDN and CDR2 FVKESK. This CDR3 has 15 residues. Losses at the gene ends were 8 bases for V and 0 bases for J; bases not matched to a gene: 9. DNA for the CDR3: TGTGCCAGCGGGAGGACAGGCAGCTTGAACACTGAAGCTTTCTTT. Its translation: CASGRTGSLNTEAFF.

The rearrangement joins TRBV6-2 or TRBV6-3 to TRBJ1-3; D not resolved. The V end was cut by 3 bases, the J end by 6 bases, with 15 bases between. The CDR3 is 15 residues long. Germline V gives CDR1 MNHEY, CDR2 SVGEGT. Here the CDR3 reads CASSYTKSTLNTIYF. Here the CDR3 DNA reads TGTGCCAGCAGTTATACGAAGTCTACTCTAAACACCATATATTTT.

The rearrangement links TRBV21-1 to TRBJ2-2; TRBD2 was called by the table and not checked on the DNA. TRBV21-1 is annotated as a pseudogene. This CDR3 region has 20 residues. The DNA for the CDR3 is TGTGCCAGCAGCAAAGATCCGGGGTGGGAGGTAAAATCGAACACCGGGGAGCTGTTTTTT. Residues: CASSKDPGWEVKSNTGELFF.

In the case of this clone: A read error may produce the germline difference seen at one junction end. The J gene is TRBJ2-5, the V gene TRBV29-1; tentatively, D is TRBD1 (6 bases). The germline CDR1 and CDR2 sequences are SQVTM and ANQGSEA. The CDR3 spans 14 residues. DNA of the CDR3: TGCAGCGTCGAAGATAGACAGGTTCCGGCGACCCAGTACTTC. Protein: CSVEDRQVPATQYF.

V and J are TRBV11-3 and TRBJ2-5; D is undetermined. The germline V and J ends were trimmed by 6 bases and 1 base, with 9 bases remaining between them. The CDR3 loop spans 13 amino acids. Germline V gene lookup returns CDR1 SGHNT and CDR2 YENEEA. CDR3 amino acids: CASSPTVQETQYF. In nucleotides, the CDR3 is TGTGCCAGCAGTCCGACCGTCCAAGAGACCCAGTACTTC.

The chain is built from TRBV3-1 (or the pseudogene TRBV3-2) and TRBJ1-4; TRBD1 matches 8 bases. CDR3 length equals 16 residues. CDR1 is LGHDT and CDR2 is YNNKEL in the germline V gene (reference sequence). V was clipped by 4 bases and J by 5 bases; unmatched bases: 9. The CDR3 coding sequence is TGTGCCAGCAGCCTGGACGGGCAGGGGGCCAATGAAAAACTGTTTTTT. Residues: CASSLDGQGANEKLFF.

There are a few counts of this clone. The chain uses TRBV7-2 and TRBJ2-5; D gene ambiguous. The CDR3 covers 11 residues. Germline lookup yields CDR1 SGHTA and CDR2 FQGNSA. V was pared by 2 bases and J by 5 bases, with 3 bases between. The CDR3 nucleotides are TGTGCCAGCAGCTTAACGGAGACCCAGTACTTC. Translating gives CASSLTETQYF.

In its sample, this clone was seen once. The chain couples TRBV7-3 to TRBJ1-1; D uncertain. The V gene lost 2 bases and the J gene lost 3 bases, with 10 bases spanning the gap. The V gene's germline CDR1 is SGHTA and CDR2 FQGTGA. The CDR3 length is 14 residues. The CDR3 nucleotides are TGTGCCAGCAGCTTACCTGGGAGGGACACTGAAGCTTTCTTT. Protein sequence: CASSLPGRDTEAFF.

V usage is TRBV6-1 and J usage is TRBJ1-2; D uncertain. Trimming left V 1 base short and J 4 bases short, with 7 bases between. In germline, CDR1 is MNHNS, CDR2 SASEGT. The CDR3 runs to 13 residues. The CDR3 DNA sequence: TGTGCCAGCAGTGAAGGACTCACCTATGGCTACACCTTC. It is translated as CASSEGLTYGYTF.

This CDR3 reads CASSTSGAGETQYF. In nucleotides, the CDR3 is TGTGCCAGCAGTACTAGCGGGGCGGGAGAGACCCAGTACTTC. The chain recombines TRBV6-5 with TRBJ2-5, with 10 positions matching TRBD2. CDR1 MNHEY and CDR2 SVGAGI come from the germline V gene. Trimming took 5 bases from V and 4 from J; bases not matched to a gene: 4. This CDR3 comprises 14 residues.

The V gene is TRBV7-2, the J gene TRBJ2-5, with 8 bases that match TRBD1. Trimming took 0 bases from V and 4 from J; bases not matched to a gene: 4. This CDR3 is 15 amino acids long. Germline V gives CDR1 SGHTA, CDR2 FQGNSA. The CDR3 reads CASSLAWTGRETQYF. CDR3 nucleotides: TGTGCCAGCAGCTTAGCGTGGACAGGGAGAGAGACCCAGTACTTC.

The chain links TRBV6-5 to TRBJ1-2; 7 nucleotides line up with TRBD1. The germline V gene encodes CDR1 MNHEY and CDR2 SVGAGI. This CDR3 contains 15 residues. With V trimmed by 6 bases and J by 2 bases, 9 bases remained unmatched. The CDR3 sequence is CASSLPMTGNYGYTF. As DNA, the CDR3 is TGTGCCAGCAGCCTACCGATGACAGGGAACTATGGCTACACCTTC.

The chain employs TRBV7-2 and TRBJ2-5, with D possibly being TRBD1 (5 bases). V lost 3 bases and J lost 4, with 9 bases in between. This CDR3 has 13 amino acids. Germline V gene lookup returns CDR1 SGHTA and CDR2 FQGNSA. The CDR3, as DNA: TGTGCCAGCAGCTTTAGGCAGGGAGAGACCCAGTACTTC. Encoded protein: CASSFRQGETQYF. Full variable domain (rest looked up from reference TRBV7-2 and TRBJ2-5): GAGVSQSPSNKVTEKGKDVELRCDPISGHTALYWYRQSLGQGLEFLIYFQGNSAPDKSGLPSDRFSAERTGGSVSTLTIQRTQQEDSAVYLCASSFRQGETQYFGPGTRLLVL.

The rearrangement links TRBV6-1 to TRBJ1-5; no firm D call. The CDR3 runs to 15 residues. The V gene's germline CDR1 is MNHNS and CDR2 SASEGT. Trimming removed 2 bases at V and 2 bases at J, with 10 bases between. CDR3 nucleotide sequence: TGTGCCAGCAGTGAAATCGGGGTTGGCAATCAGCCCCAGCATTTT. Residues: CASSEIGVGNQPQHF.

This clone was counted between two and nine times. The chain couples TRBV11-2 to TRBJ1-1; possible D gene TRBD1, 5 bases. V shed 1 base and J shed 11 bases, with 11 bases lying between them. The CDR3 is 12 residues long. CDR1 is SGHAT and CDR2 is FQNNGV in the germline V gene. CDR3 sequence (DNA): TGTGCCAGCAGCTTAGGACAGTTCAGGGCTTTCTTT. Translation: CASSLGQFRAFF.

The genes are TRBV3-1 (or the pseudogene TRBV3-2) and TRBJ2-7; D is ambiguous. Per the germline V gene, CDR1 is LGHDT and CDR2 is YNNKEL (reference sequence). The CDR3 loop spans 13 amino acids. V lost 4 bases and J lost 1, with 8 bases in between. The DNA for the CDR3 is TGTGCCAGCAGCCGCCTTGGATCCTACGAGCAGTACGTC. Translating gives CASSRLGSYEQYV.

This clone appeared once. The CDR3 spells CASSRRDYEQYV. The DNA for the CDR3 is TGTGCCAGCAGTAGACGGGACTACGAGCAGTACGTC. The rearrangement joins TRBV6-2 or TRBV6-3 to TRBJ2-7, with a tentative D call TRBD2 (5 bases). From germline, CDR1 is MNHEY and CDR2 SVGEGT. V shed 5 bases and J shed 3 bases, with 8 bases lying between them. CDR3 size: 12 residues.

In nucleotides, the CDR3 is TGTGCCAGCAGCGGGGGACGGAGCACAGATACGCAGTATTTT. Translated, it gives CASSGGRSTDTQYF. The gene calls are TRBV9 and TRBJ2-3; D possibly matches TRBD1 or TRBD2 (5 bases each). Trimming took 3 bases from V and 0 from J, leaving 8 bases between them. The CDR3 extends over 14 amino acids. CDR1 SGDLS and CDR2 YYNGEE come from the germline V gene. The variable domain in full, completed from reference TRBV9 and TRBJ2-3, reads DSGVTQTPKHLITATGQRVTLRCSPRSGDLSVYWYQQSLDQGLQFLIQYYNGEERAKGNILERFSAQQFPDLHSELNLSSLELGDSALYFCASSGGRSTDTQYFGPGTRLTVL.

This chain connects TRBV24-1 to TRBJ1-5; D is unclear. CDR3 length: 14 residues. Germline CDR1 is KGHDR and CDR2 is SFDVKD. V was trimmed by 6 bases and J by 0 bases, leaving 8 bases between them. This CDR3 reads CATSTGYSNQPQHF. CDR3 DNA: TGTGCCACCAGTACGGGCTATAGCAATCAGCCCCAGCATTTT.

This chain joins TRBV5-1 and TRBJ2-2, with TRBD1 identical over 8 bases. Per the germline V gene, CDR1 is SGHRS and CDR2 is YFSETQ. V was clipped by 2 bases and J by 7 bases; unmatched bases: 7. The CDR3 has 15 amino acids. CDR3 DNA: TGCGCCAGCAGCTTAGGACAGGGAGGCAGCGGGGAGCTGTTTTTT. The encoded protein is CASSLGQGGSGELFF.

CDR3 bases: TGTGCCATGTCACGACAGGACTCTGGAAACACCATATATTTT. Its protein is CAMSRQDSGNTIYF. The V call is TRBV10-3, the J call TRBJ1-3; the D gene is possibly TRBD1 (6 bases). Germline V gives CDR1 ENHRY, CDR2 SYGVKD. The CDR3 loop spans 14 amino acids. The V end lost 9 bases, the J end lost 0 bases, and 12 bases lay between the germline ends.

This chain links TRBV6-5 with TRBJ1-4; 8 nucleotides align to TRBD1. The CDR3 is 15 residues long. Trimming removed 0 bases from V and 8 bases from J; junction bases left unmatched: 5. Germline CDR1 is MNHEY and CDR2 is SVGAGI. The CDR3 region has the DNA TGTGCCAGCAGTTACTCGATCGGGACAGGCGAAAAACTGTTTTTT. The encoded protein is CASSYSIGTGEKLFF.

The rearrangement links TRBV3-1 (or the pseudogene TRBV3-2) to TRBJ1-1; D remains unclear. The germline V gene encodes CDR1 LGHDT and CDR2 YNNKEL (reference sequence). V lost 1 base to trimming and J lost 0 bases, with 3 bases between them. This CDR3 region has 13 residues. The CDR3 nucleotides read TGTGCCAGCAGCCAAGGGGTGAACACTGAAGCTTTCTTT. Translated: CASSQGVNTEAFF.

This clone was seen only once. J is TRBJ2-5 and V is TRBV6-2 or TRBV6-3, with TRBD2 matching 7 bases. J lost 3 bases, V lost 3 bases, and 4 bases had no gene match. This CDR3 is built from 14 residues. Germline loops: CDR1 MNHEY, CDR2 SVGEGT. The CDR3 DNA reads as TGTGCCAGCAGTTATACCCGGGGGGAAGAGACCCAGTACTTC. This encodes CASSYTRGEETQYF.

V and J are TRBV5-6 and TRBJ2-1; no reliable D call. CDR1 and CDR2 (germline): SGHDT, YYEEEE. This CDR3 is 16 amino acids long. The V and J ends lost 6 bases and 5 bases respectively, with 21 bases between them. Here the CDR3 reads CASTPYRLGPHNEQFF. CDR3 bases: TGTGCCAGCACTCCTTACCGGCTTGGCCCACACAATGAGCAGTTCTTC.

This chain links TRBV5-1 with TRBJ2-4; D is perhaps TRBD1 (6 bases). Trimming shortened V by 0 bases and J by 6 bases, and 10 bases separated the two germline ends. The germline CDR1 and CDR2 sequences are SGHRS and YFSETQ. The CDR3 has 14 amino acids. This CDR3 is CASSLGMGANIQYF. The CDR3 coding sequence is TGCGCCAGCAGCTTGGGAATGGGGGCAAACATTCAGTACTTC.